The clone carrying this TCR beta chain was seen a few times. Its antigen is as yet unknown. Primers used in a second PCR of about 6 to 11 cycles were a sample-barcoded 5' primer and a J-beta primer mix. TCRdb processed the 5' RACE reads anew with MiXCR; each CDR3 protein has one entry. The table includes some 370,000 distinct CDR3 sequences, about 52% detected once. This sample was included in a study of blood T cells in healthy people across ages. General study results and limits: Among T cells, TCR beta diversity per million cells dropped roughly linearly as age rose. Conclusively comparing naive with antigen-experienced cells was impossible with unsorted PBMCs.

V was pared by 5 bases and J by 4 bases, with 6 bases of the junction left unmatched. The CDR3 contains 13 residues. Germline CDR1 is SGHRS and CDR2 is YFSETQ. Donors ranged from about 6 to 90 years old and were healthy Caucasians in Russia. Source material: blood. The receptor was derived from a man in his 60s in good health. V is TRBV5-1 and J is TRBJ2-7; 7 bases match TRBD2. In nucleotides, the CDR3 is TGCGCCAGCAGTAGGGCTAGCGGATACGAGCAGTACTTC. It translates to CASSRASGYEQYF. The entire variable domain, with the rest obtained from reference TRBV5-1 and TRBJ2-7, is as follows: KAGVTQTPRYLIKTRGQQVTLSCSPISGHRSVSWYQQTPGQGLQFLFEYFSETQRNKGNFPGRFSGRQFSNSRSEMNVSTLELGDSALYLCASSRASGYEQYFGPGTRLTVT.